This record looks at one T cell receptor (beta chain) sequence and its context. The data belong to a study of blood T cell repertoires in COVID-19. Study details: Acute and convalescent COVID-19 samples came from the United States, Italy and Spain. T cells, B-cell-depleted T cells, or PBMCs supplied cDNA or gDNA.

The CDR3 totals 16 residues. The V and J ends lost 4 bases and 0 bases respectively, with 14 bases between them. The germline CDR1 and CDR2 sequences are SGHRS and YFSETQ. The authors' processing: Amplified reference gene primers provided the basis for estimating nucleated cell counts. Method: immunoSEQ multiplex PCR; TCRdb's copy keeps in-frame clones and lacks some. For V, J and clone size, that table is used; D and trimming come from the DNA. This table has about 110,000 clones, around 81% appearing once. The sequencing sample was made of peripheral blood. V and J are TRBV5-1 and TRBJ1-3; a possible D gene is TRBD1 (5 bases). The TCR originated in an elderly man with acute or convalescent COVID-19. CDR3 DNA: TGCGCCAGCAGCGCGGAGGGCAGGGCCTCTGGAAACACCATATATTTT. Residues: CASSAEGRASGNTIYF.